These T cell receptor beta chains were read from a single sample in a study of technical replicates of blood from a few donors. Data came from immunoSEQ multiplex PCR; TCRdb stores just in-frame clones and leaves some out. Here the sample spans more than 90,000 clones, approximately 96% being singletons. Material: T cells isolated from PBMCs. Every receptor here comes from a human donor in good health. Each CDR3 is given with its conserved first and last residue. The D gene is left open where the match is weak. Where a row states a size, it is once, few, many or the class of an expanded clone; other rows omit it.

v_call	j_call	d_call	clone_size	cdr3_nt	cdr3_aa
TRBV7-8	TRBJ1-4	TRBD1	.	TGTGCCAGCAGCTTAGCGCCGACAGGGGTATTAGAAAAACTGTTTTTT	CASSLAPTGVLEKLFF
TRBV30	TRBJ2-4	TRBD2	.	TGTGCCTGGAGTACTAACAAAGCGGGGGTCCGGAACATTCAGTACTTC	CAWSTNKAGVRNIQYF
TRBV5-6	TRBJ2-1	.	.	TGTGCCAGCAATTACGCCCCCAGGGGGGCTAATGAGCAGTTCTTC	CASNYAPRGANEQFF
TRBV9	TRBJ2-3	.	.	TGTGCCAGCAGCCCCCAATTTACAGCAGATACGCAGTATTTT	CASSPQFTADTQYF
TRBV27	TRBJ2-1	.	.	TGTGCCAGCAGTTTTACAGGCGTCGATGAGCAGTTCTTC	CASSFTGVDEQFF
TRBV5-8	TRBJ1-5	.	.	TGTGCCAGCAGCTTGACAGGCCTTTTGCATCAGCCCCAGCATTTT	CASSLTGLLHQPQHF
TRBV7-3	TRBJ2-7	TRBD2	few	TGTGCCAGCAGCATCCTAGCGGGAGGATTCTACGAGCAGTACTTC	CASSILAGGFYEQYF
TRBV27	TRBJ2-7	TRBD2	.	TGTGCCAGCAGGAGACAGGGACTAGCTGTCTACGAGCAGTACTTC	CASRRQGLAVYEQYF
TRBV6-5	TRBJ1-2	.	.	TGTGCCAGCAGCGACAGGATGCTGGAGGGCTACACCTTC	CASSDRMLEGYTF
TRBV29-1	TRBJ2-7	TRBD2	.	TGCAGCGTTGTCCGGCGAGGCGGGAGGGACGACGAGCAGTACTTC	CSVVRRGGRDDEQYF
TRBV6-5	TRBJ2-7	.	.	TGTGCCAGCAGTTACAATAGGGGAAACGAGCAGTACTTC	CASSYNRGNEQYF
TRBV9	TRBJ2-7	.	.	TGTGCCAGCAGCGTAGACCCAGGGACTCCCTACGAGCAGTACTTC	CASSVDPGTPYEQYF
TRBV7-8	TRBJ1-4	TRBD1	.	TGTGCCAGCAGCCAGGGGGCAGGGTCTAATGAAAAACTGTTTTTT	CASSQGAGSNEKLFF
TRBV6-4	TRBJ2-5	.	.	TGTGCCAGCAGCGAAGGAACGGGAGAGACCCAGTACTTC	CASSEGTGETQYF
TRBV4-3	TRBJ2-1	TRBD2	.	TGCGCCAGCAGCCGCCTACCTTTCTCGGGGGGCTCCTACAATGAGCAGTTCTTC	CASSRLPFSGGSYNEQFF
TRBV29-1	TRBJ2-2	.	once	TGCAGCGTTGGGTACAGCTCGAACACCGGGGAGCTGTTTTTT	CSVGYSSNTGELFF
TRBV6-1	TRBJ2-7	TRBD2	.	TGTGCCAGCAGACGGGACTATTACTACGAGCAGTACTTC	CASRRDYYYEQYF
TRBV6-5	TRBJ2-7	TRBD1	.	TGTGCCAGCAGGACTACAGGGGCTCGGGAGCAGTACTTC	CASRTTGAREQYF
TRBV9	TRBJ2-3	TRBD1	.	TGTGCCAGCAGCGCCCAAGGACAGGGGTTTCAGTATTTT	CASSAQGQGFQYF
TRBV5-4	TRBJ2-7	TRBD1	.	TGTGCCAGCAGCTTTCGACAGGGGATAAGGCAGTACGAGCAGTACTTC	CASSFRQGIRQYEQYF
TRBV5-1	TRBJ1-1	.	.	TGCGCCAGCAGTATCAACAGGGTACGCTCGGGAGGAGCTTTCTTT	CASSINRVRSGGAFF
TRBV6-5	TRBJ2-7	.	.	TGTGCCAGCAGTTACTCGACAAGGGGATACGAGCAGTACTTC	CASSYSTRGYEQYF
TRBV10-3	TRBJ1-5	.	.	TGTGCCATCAGGAAGACAGACAATCAGCCCCAGCATTTT	CAIRKTDNQPQHF
TRBV6-5	TRBJ2-5	.	.	TGTGCCAGCAGTTACACAGAAGAGACCCAGTACTTC	CASSYTEETQYF
TRBV11-3	TRBJ2-1	TRBD2	.	TGTGCCAGCAGCTTGGGTGGAGCGACTAGCGGGAGGTTCGGTGAGCAGTTCTTC	CASSLGGATSGRFGEQFF
TRBV5-4	TRBJ2-3	.	.	TGTGCCAGCAGCCCCTCATCGACTAGCACAGATACGCAGTATTTT	CASSPSSTSTDTQYF
TRBV4-3	TRBJ2-7	TRBD1	.	TGCGCCAGCAGCCAAGAGGTCCACAGGGGGCTACTATACGAGCAGTACTTC	CASSQEVHRGLLYEQYF
TRBV7-6	TRBJ2-7	TRBD1	.	TGTGCCAGCAGCTTAGCTGCTTCAGGGGGAAGCTCCTACGAGCAGTACTTC	CASSLAASGGSSYEQYF
TRBV19	TRBJ2-5	.	.	TGTGCCAGTTCCCAGGGAGGGGGGGAGACCCAGTACTTC	CASSQGGGETQYF
TRBV6-5	TRBJ2-7	TRBD1	.	TGTGCCAGCAGTCTGATGTTCCCAGGGGGCGAGCAGTACTTC	CASSLMFPGGEQYF
TRBV19	TRBJ1-2	.	.	TGTGCCAGTAGTATCCCCCAGGGTAGAGGCTACACCTTC	CASSIPQGRGYTF
TRBV7-6	TRBJ1-1	TRBD1	.	TGTGCCAGCAGCTTAGGGACAGGGAGAACTGAAGCTTTCTTT	CASSLGTGRTEAFF
TRBV6-5	TRBJ2-2	TRBD1	once	TGTGCCAGCAGTATGCAGGGGGCCGGGGAGCTGTTTTTT	CASSMQGAGELFF
TRBV19	TRBJ1-2	.	once	TGTGCCAGTACCCCCTCCGGGGGAGCTAACTATGGCTACACCTTC	CASTPSGGANYGYTF
TRBV7-3	TRBJ1-1	.	once	TGTGCCAGCAGCTTATTATCAGGAACAGAAGCTTTCTTT	CASSLLSGTEAFF